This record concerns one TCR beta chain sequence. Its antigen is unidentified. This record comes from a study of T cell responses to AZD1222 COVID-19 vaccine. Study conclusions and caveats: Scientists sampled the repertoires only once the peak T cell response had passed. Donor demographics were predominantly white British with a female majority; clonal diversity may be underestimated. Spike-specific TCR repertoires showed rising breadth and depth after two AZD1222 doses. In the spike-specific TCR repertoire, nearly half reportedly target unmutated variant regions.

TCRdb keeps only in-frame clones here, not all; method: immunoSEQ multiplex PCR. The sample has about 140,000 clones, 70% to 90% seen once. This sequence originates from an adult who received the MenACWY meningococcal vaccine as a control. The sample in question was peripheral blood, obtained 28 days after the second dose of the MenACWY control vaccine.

This CDR3 reads CASSYIGGRQPQHF. CDR3 sequence (DNA): TGTGCCAGCAGCTACATCGGGGGGCGGCAGCCCCAGCATTTT. J is TRBJ1-5 and V is TRBV7-2; D is possibly TRBD1 (6 bases). This CDR3 is built from 14 residues. The V gene lost 4 bases and the J gene lost 7 bases, with 14 bases spanning the gap. Germline V lookup: CDR1 SGHTA, CDR2 FQGNSA.